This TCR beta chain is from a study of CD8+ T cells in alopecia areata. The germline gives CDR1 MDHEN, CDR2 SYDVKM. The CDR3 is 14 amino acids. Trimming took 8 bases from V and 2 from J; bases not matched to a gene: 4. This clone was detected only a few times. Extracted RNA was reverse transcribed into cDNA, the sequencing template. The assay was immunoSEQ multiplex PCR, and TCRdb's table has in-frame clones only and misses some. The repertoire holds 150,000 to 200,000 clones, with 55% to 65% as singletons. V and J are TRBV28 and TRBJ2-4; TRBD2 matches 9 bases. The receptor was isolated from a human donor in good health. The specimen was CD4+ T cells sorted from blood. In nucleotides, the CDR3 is TGTGCCAGCGATAGCGGGGGAACCAAAAACATTCAGTACTTC. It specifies CASDSGGTKNIQYF.